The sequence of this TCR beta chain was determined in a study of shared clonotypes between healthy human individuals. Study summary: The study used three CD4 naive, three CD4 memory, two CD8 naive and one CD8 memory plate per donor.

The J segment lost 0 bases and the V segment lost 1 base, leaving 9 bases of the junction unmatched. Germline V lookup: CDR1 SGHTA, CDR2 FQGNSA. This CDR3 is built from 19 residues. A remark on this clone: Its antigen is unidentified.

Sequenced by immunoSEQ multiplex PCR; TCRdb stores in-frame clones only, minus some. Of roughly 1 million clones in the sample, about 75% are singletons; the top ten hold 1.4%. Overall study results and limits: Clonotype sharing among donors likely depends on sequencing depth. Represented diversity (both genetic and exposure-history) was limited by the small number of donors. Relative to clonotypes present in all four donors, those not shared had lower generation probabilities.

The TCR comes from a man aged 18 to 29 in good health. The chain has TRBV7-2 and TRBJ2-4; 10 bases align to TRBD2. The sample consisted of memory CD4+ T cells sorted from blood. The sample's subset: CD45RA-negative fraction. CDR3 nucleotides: TGTGCCAGCAGCTTAGACGGCTGGACTAGCGGCCTAGCCAAAAACATTCAGTACTTC. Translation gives CASSLDGWTSGLAKNIQYF.